Listed below are T cell receptor beta chains from one sample, sequenced in a study of blood T cell repertoires in COVID-19. Repertoires were generated with immunoSEQ multiplex PCR, while TCRdb's copy carries only in-frame clones and drops some. The sample lists approximately 140,000 clones; 79% were seen once. The sample taken for sequencing was peripheral blood. These TCRs come from a man in his sixties with acute or convalescent COVID-19. The CDR3 runs from the conserved cysteine through the conserved F or W. The D gene is left open where the match is weak. Clone size, where shown, is once, few, many, or a class for clones that have expanded.

J	length	size	V	D	CDR3	DNA
TRBJ2-3	15	.	TRBV6-4	.	CASSVSGSGTDTQYF	TGTGCCAGCAGTGTCTCAGGGAGCGGTACAGATACGCAGTATTTT
TRBJ2-7	14	.	TRBV7-2	TRBD2	CASSPRSSGNEQYF	TGTGCCAGCAGCCCCCGATCTAGCGGGAACGAGCAGTACTTC
TRBJ2-1	16	.	TRBV19	TRBD2	CASRSSGSRLYNEQFF	TGTGCCAGTAGGAGTAGCGGGAGTAGGCTCTACAATGAGCAGTTCTTC
TRBJ1-6	16	.	TRBV3-1/TRBV3-2	.	CASSQSGGGGNSPLHF	TGTGCCAGCAGCCAATCCGGAGGGGGGGGGAATTCACCCCTCCACTTT
TRBJ1-4	16	few	TRBV28	TRBD1	CASGPPPGQRHEKLFF	TGTGCCAGCGGTCCCCCTCCGGGACAGAGGCATGAAAAACTGTTTTTT
TRBJ1-1	14	.	TRBV7-2	.	CASRRDGENTEAFF	TGTGCCAGCAGAAGAGACGGGGAGAACACTGAAGCTTTCTTT
TRBJ1-3	16	.	TRBV19	.	CASSPGRGVSGNTIYF	TGTGCCAGTAGTCCCGGACGGGGAGTCTCTGGAAACACCATATATTTT
TRBJ2-2	19	.	TRBV6-4	TRBD2	CASTPPGLREGRNTGELFF	TGTGCCAGCACCCCCCCCGGTCTACGGGAGGGCCGAAACACCGGGGAGCTGTTTTTT
TRBJ1-4	15	few	TRBV7-6	TRBD1	CASSPLQGAYEKLFF	TGTGCCAGCAGCCCTCTACAGGGGGCTTATGAAAAACTGTTTTTT
TRBJ2-1	16	.	TRBV27	TRBD2	CASSFAGTSGIYEQFF	TGTGCCAGCAGTTTTGCCGGGACTAGCGGGATCTATGAGCAGTTCTTC
TRBJ1-5	15	.	TRBV3-1/TRBV3-2	.	CASSQDYRANQPQHF	TGTGCCAGCAGCCAAGATTACAGGGCGAATCAGCCCCAGCATTTT
TRBJ2-3	14	.	TRBV29-1	TRBD2	CSASGRAGADTQYF	TGCAGCGCTAGCGGGAGGGCCGGCGCAGATACGCAGTATTTT
TRBJ2-1	15	.	TRBV7-9	TRBD1	CASSPDRGSYNEQFF	TGTGCCAGCAGCCCGGACAGGGGCTCCTACAATGAGCAGTTCTTC
TRBJ2-1	16	.	TRBV15	.	CATSRDRGNSYNEQFF	TGTGCCACCAGCAGAGATAGGGGAAACTCCTACAATGAGCAGTTCTTC